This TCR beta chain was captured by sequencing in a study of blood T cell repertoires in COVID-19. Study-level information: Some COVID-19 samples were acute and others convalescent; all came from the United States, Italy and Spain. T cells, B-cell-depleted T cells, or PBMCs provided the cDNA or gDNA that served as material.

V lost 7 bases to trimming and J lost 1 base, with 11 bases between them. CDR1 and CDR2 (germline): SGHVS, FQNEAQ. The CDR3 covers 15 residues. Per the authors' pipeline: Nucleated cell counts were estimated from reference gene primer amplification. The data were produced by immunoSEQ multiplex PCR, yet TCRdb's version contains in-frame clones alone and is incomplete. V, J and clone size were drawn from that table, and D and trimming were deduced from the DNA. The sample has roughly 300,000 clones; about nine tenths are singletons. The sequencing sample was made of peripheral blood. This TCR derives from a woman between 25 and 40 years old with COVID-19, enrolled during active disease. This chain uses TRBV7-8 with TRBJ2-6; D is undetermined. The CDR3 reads CASTIDGSGANVLTF. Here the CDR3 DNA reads TGTGCCAGCACTATAGACGGGTCTGGGGCCAACGTCCTGACTTTC.